This T cell receptor (beta chain) was profiled in a study of blood T cell repertoires in COVID-19. V was clipped by 0 bases and J by 6 bases; unmatched bases: 3. This CDR3 region has 14 residues. CDR1 SEHNR and CDR2 FQNEAQ come from the germline V gene (reference sequence). Profiled with immunoSEQ multiplex PCR; TCRdb holds only in-frame clones, not every one. The sample has just under 350,000 clones; approximately 89% are singletons. This clonotype was obtained from a young woman who had recovered from COVID-19. The sample was peripheral blood. This rearrangement joins TRBV7-9 to TRBJ1-2; 8 bases are a match to TRBD1. The CDR3 bases are TGTGCCAGCAGCTTAGCCCAGGGGGCCCATGGCTACACCTTC. Translation: CASSLAQGAHGYTF.